This T cell receptor (beta chain) was recovered during a study of cytomegalovirus exposure and HLA in healthy donors. Primers: 60 Vbeta forward and 13 Jbeta reverse. Assay used: immunoSEQ multiplex PCR; TCRdb lists only in-frame clones, some missing. The ten top clones account for 0.95% to 1.3%, within a sample of around 200,000 clones. General study points: Later, an analysis showed that TCR beta chains associated with HLA were more clonally expanded than others that were equally common. Being productive about 90% or about 30% of the time was typical of most TCR beta V segments in an earlier analysis. Later analysis showed TCR association rates varying by HLA locus, highest for DRB1 and lowest for HLA-C.

V lost 0 bases, J lost 0 bases, and 8 bases lay in between. The germline V gene encodes CDR1 SGHAT and CDR2 FQNNGV. The CDR3 loop spans 15 amino acids. On this clone itself: Its antigen is unknown.

The rearrangement joins TRBV11-2 to TRBJ1-1, with a weak D call TRBD1 (5 bases). The receptor was isolated from a girl aged 2 to 10 in good health and CMV-seropositive. What was sequenced was PBMCs. The CDR3 protein is CASSLEAGVNTEAFF. The CDR3 DNA follows: TGTGCCAGCAGCTTAGAGGCGGGGGTGAACACTGAAGCTTTCTTT.